Listed here are 7 T cell receptor beta chains from one sample, sequenced in a study of memory CD4+ T cells and cytomegalovirus serostatus. Only in-frame clones appear in the TCRdb table, and some are missing; sequencing was by immunoSEQ multiplex PCR. The sample has roughly 42,000 clones, roughly three quarters seen once; the top ten hold around 0.5%. The sort gate was single viable CD3+CD4+CD8-CD45RO+ cells for memory CD4+ T cells. Sequences were obtained from memory CD4+ T cells from blood. These TCRs come from an adult in good health and CMV-seronegative.

The genes are TRBV15 and TRBJ1-5, with a tentative D call TRBD1 (6 bases). The V end lost 0 bases, the J end lost 3 bases, and 15 bases lay between the germline ends. This CDR3 is 17 amino acids long. From germline, CDR1 is LNHNV and CDR2 YYDKDF (reference sequence). CDR3 sequence reads: CATSRDGGTLSNQPQHF. The CDR3 DNA follows: TGTGCCACCAGCAGAGATGGGGGGACACTGTCCAATCAGCCCCAGCATTTT.

The chain couples TRBV2 to TRBJ1-1, with D possibly being TRBD1 (6 bases). V was trimmed by 8 bases and J by 6 bases, leaving 16 bases between them. The CDR3 has 13 residues. Germline CDR1 and CDR2: SNHLY and FYNNEI. CDR3 nucleotide sequence: TGTGCCAGCCGACTCTGGGGGGGCGCTGAAGCTTTCTTT. It translates to CASRLWGGAEAFF.

This clone was counted a few times. This sequence joins TRBV6-1 and TRBJ1-5; TRBD1 aligns across 7 bases. Trimming took 7 bases from V and 4 from J; bases not matched to a gene: 10. Per germline, CDR1 MNHNS and CDR2 SASEGT. This CDR3 has 15 residues. The CDR3 spells CASNMNPQGNQPQHF. The CDR3 DNA sequence: TGTGCCAGCAACATGAACCCACAGGGGAATCAGCCCCAGCATTTT.

This clone was seen only once. The chain combines TRBV19 with TRBJ2-6; D not certain. The CDR3 is made up of 14 amino acids. The V end lost 3 bases, the J end lost 4 bases, and 7 bases lay between the germline ends. The germline gives CDR1 LNHDA, CDR2 SQIVND (reference sequence). In DNA form, the CDR3 reads TGTGCCAGTAGTATGTTTGGAGGGGCCAACGTCCTGACTTTC. Amino acid sequence: CASSMFGGANVLTF.

The gene calls are TRBV6-6 and TRBJ1-1; D is undetermined. CDR1 MNHNY and CDR2 SVGAGI come from the germline V gene (reference sequence). The CDR3 has 11 residues. V was clipped by 7 bases and J by 11 bases, with 14 bases between them. CDR3 protein: CASTYHEDAFF. CDR3 sequence (DNA): TGTGCCAGCACCTACCATGAGGACGCTTTCTTT.

V usage is TRBV18 and J usage is TRBJ1-5, with D perhaps matching TRBD1 (5 bases). The germline V gene encodes CDR1 KGHSH and CDR2 LQKENI. CDR3 length equals 14 residues. Deletions cut 6 bases from V and 1 base from J, with 10 bases between. This chain's CDR3 is CASSPQGSNQPQHF. The DNA for the CDR3 is TGTGCCAGCTCCCCCCAGGGAAGCAATCAGCCCCAGCATTTT. Full variable domain (remainder filled in from reference TRBV18 and TRBJ1-5): NAGVMQNPRHLVRRRGQEARLRCSPMKGHSHVYWYRQLPEEGLKFMVYLQKENIIDESGMPKERFSAEFPKEGPSILRIQQVVRGDSAAYFCASSPQGSNQPQHFGDGTRLSIL.

In nucleotides, the CDR3 is TGTGCCAGTAGTAAGCAGGGGGCGAAGGAGCAGTACTTC. Translation: CASSKQGAKEQYF. The chain links TRBV19 to TRBJ2-7; 8 bases align to TRBD1. This CDR3 is built from 13 residues. With V trimmed by 4 bases and J by 7 bases, 6 bases remained unmatched. The V gene's germline CDR1 is LNHDA and CDR2 SQIVND (reference sequence).